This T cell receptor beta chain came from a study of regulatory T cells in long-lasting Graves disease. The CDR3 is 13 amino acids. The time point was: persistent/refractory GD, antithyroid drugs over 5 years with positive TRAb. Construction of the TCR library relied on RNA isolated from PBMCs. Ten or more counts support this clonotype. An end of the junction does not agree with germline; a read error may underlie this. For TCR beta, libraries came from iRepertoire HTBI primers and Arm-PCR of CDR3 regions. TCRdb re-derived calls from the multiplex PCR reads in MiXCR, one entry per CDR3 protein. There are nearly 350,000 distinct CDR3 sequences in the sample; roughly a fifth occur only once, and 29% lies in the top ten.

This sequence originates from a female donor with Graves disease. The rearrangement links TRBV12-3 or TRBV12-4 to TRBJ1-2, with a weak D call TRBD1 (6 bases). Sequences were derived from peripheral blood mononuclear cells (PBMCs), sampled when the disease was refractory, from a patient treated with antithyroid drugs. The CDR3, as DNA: TGTGCCAGCAGTTTAGTAGGGGGGAATGGGTACACCTTC. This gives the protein CASSLVGGNGYTF.